These 8 T cell receptor beta chains originate from one sample sequenced in a study of control samples from healthy donors and cancer patients. Profiling relied on immunoSEQ multiplex PCR, and the TCRdb table lists in-frame clones only, not all of them. This sample has 94,000 or so clones, with roughly 84% found just once. The source material was PBMCs. The receptor set was obtained from a man aged 65 to 85 with lung cancer.

The rearrangement uses TRBV7-9 and TRBJ1-5, with 9 positions matching TRBD1. With 5 bases clipped from V and 4 bases from J, the junction kept 6 bases outside the gene matches. The CDR3 covers 15 residues. Germline values: CDR1 SEHNR, CDR2 FQNEAQ (reference sequence). CDR3 residues: CASSPGTGRNQPQHF. The CDR3 region has the DNA TGTGCCAGCAGCCCCGGGACAGGGCGGAATCAGCCCCAGCATTTT.

This rearrangement joins TRBV9 to TRBJ1-6; 8 positions match TRBD1. This CDR3 is built from 15 residues. V shed 3 bases and J 7 bases; nucleotides not matched to a gene: 6. CDR1 is SGDLS and CDR2 is YYNGEE in the germline V gene. CDR3 sequence: CASSAGQGGNSPLHF. Written as DNA, the CDR3 is TGTGCCAGCAGCGCCGGACAGGGCGGGAATTCACCCCTCCACTTT.

This sequence joins TRBV21-1 and TRBJ1-2. TRBV21-1 is assigned pseudogene status. The CDR3 is 16 residues long. The chain's CDR3 is CASSRRASSGRSGYTF. The DNA of the CDR3 is TGTGCCAGCAGCAGACGAGCGTCATCGGGAAGGAGTGGCTACACCTTC.

The chain employs TRBV19 and TRBJ2-3; tentatively, D is TRBD2 (5 bases). Per germline, CDR1 LNHDA and CDR2 SQIVND (reference sequence). The length of the CDR3 is 15 residues. V was trimmed by 10 bases and J by 1 base, leaving 18 bases between them. The CDR3 reads CATLDEGDGTDTQYF. The CDR3 DNA follows: TGTGCCACCCTAGACGAGGGTGATGGCACAGATACGCAGTATTTT.

The V call is TRBV6-2 or TRBV6-3, the J call TRBJ2-7, with 7 bases aligning to TRBD1. Per the germline V gene, CDR1 is MNHEY and CDR2 is SVGEGT. This CDR3 is 17 amino acids long. J gave up 3 bases and V 0 bases, and 11 bases lay outside the gene matches. The CDR3 region is CASSYSTRQGPNYEQYF. The CDR3 DNA sequence: TGTGCCAGCAGTTACTCCACCCGACAGGGACCCAACTACGAGCAGTACTTC.

The chain recombines TRBV7-8 with TRBJ1-5; no clear D. The CDR3 extends over 19 amino acids. Trimming removed 5 bases at V and 0 bases at J, with 23 bases between. Germline CDR1 reads SGHVS; CDR2 reads FQNEAQ. CDR3: CASSPDRNRRGYSNQPQHF. CDR3 DNA: TGTGCCAGCAGCCCGGATCGAAATAGACGAGGTTATAGCAATCAGCCCCAGCATTTT.

The chain employs TRBV10-1 and TRBJ2-5; possibly TRBD1 for D (5 bases). The germline V and J ends were trimmed by 0 bases and 4 bases, with 12 bases remaining between them. CDR1 is WNHNN, CDR2 SYGVQD, per germline (reference sequence). The CDR3 consists of 15 residues. The CDR3 spells CASSESMGRGETQYF. In DNA, the CDR3 is TGCGCCAGCAGTGAGTCGATGGGGCGCGGAGAGACCCAGTACTTC.

J is TRBJ2-1 and V is TRBV7-9; 11 bases line up with TRBD1. After removal of 4 bases from V and 8 bases from J, the junction contained 7 bases not matched to a gene. The CDR3 extends over 15 amino acids. Germline CDR1 and CDR2: SEHNR and FQNEAQ (reference sequence). Here the CDR3 reads CASSSGQGVPDEQFF. Here the CDR3 DNA reads TGTGCCAGCAGCTCGGGACAGGGGGTTCCAGATGAGCAGTTCTTC. The whole variable domain, filled in from reference TRBV7-9 and TRBJ2-1, reads DTGVSQNPRHKITKRGQNVTFRCDPISEHNRLYWYRQTLGQGPEFLTYFQNEAQLEKSRLLSDRFSAERPKGSFSTLEIQRTEQGDSAMYLCASSSGQGVPDEQFFGPGTRLTVL.